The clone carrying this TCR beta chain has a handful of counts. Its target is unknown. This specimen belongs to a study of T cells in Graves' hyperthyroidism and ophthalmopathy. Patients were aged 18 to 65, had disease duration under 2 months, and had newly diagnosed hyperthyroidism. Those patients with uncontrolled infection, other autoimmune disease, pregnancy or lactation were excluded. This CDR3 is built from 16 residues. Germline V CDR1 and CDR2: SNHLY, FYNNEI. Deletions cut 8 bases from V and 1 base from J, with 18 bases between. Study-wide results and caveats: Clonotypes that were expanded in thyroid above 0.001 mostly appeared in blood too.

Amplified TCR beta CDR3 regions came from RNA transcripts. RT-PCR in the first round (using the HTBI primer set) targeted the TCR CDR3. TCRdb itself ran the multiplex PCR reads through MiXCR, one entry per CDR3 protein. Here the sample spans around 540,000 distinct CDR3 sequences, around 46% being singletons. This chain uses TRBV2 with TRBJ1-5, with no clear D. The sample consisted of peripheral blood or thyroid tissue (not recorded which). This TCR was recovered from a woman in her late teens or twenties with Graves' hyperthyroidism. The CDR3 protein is CASSAEATASNQPQHF. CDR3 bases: TGTGCCAGCTCCGCCGAGGCGACCGCGAGCAATCAGCCCCAGCATTTT.